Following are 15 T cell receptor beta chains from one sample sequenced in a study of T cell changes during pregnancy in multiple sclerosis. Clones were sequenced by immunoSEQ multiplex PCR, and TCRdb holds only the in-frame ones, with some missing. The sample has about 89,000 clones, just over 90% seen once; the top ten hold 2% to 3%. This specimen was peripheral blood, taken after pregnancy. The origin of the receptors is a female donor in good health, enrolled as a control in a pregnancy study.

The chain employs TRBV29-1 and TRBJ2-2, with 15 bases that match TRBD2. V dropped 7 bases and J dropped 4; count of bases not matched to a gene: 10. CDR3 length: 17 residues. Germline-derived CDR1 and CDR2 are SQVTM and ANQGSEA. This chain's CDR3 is CSAARTSGGAGTGELFF. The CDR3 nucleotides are TGCAGCGCCGCCCGGACTAGCGGGGGGGCGGGCACCGGGGAGCTGTTTTTT.

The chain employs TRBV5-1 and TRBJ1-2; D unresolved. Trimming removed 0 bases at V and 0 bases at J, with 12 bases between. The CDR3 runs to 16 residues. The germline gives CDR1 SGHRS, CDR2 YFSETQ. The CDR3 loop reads CASSLVRGISNYGYTF. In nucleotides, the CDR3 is TGCGCCAGCAGCTTGGTCCGCGGGATTTCTAACTATGGCTACACCTTC.

This CDR3 reads CASRQGLNQPQHF. Written as DNA, the CDR3 is TGTGCCAGCAGGCAGGGGCTCAATCAGCCCCAGCATTTT. The chain has TRBV27 and TRBJ1-5; D perhaps matches TRBD1 (6 bases). CDR3 length equals 13 residues. Trimming took off 6 bases at V and 3 bases at J, with 9 bases between the two ends. CDR1 and CDR2 (germline): MNHEY, SMNVEV (reference sequence).

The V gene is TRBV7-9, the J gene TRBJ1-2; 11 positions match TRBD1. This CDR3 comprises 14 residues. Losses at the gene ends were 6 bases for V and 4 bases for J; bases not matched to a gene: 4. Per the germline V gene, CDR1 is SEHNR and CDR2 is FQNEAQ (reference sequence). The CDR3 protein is CASRGQGAAYGYTF. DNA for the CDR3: TGTGCCAGCAGAGGACAGGGGGCGGCCTATGGCTACACCTTC.

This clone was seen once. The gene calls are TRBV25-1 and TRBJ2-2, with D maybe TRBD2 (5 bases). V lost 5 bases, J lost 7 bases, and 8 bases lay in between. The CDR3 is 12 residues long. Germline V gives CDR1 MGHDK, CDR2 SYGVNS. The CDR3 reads CASSRGIGELFF. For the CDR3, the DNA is TGTGCCAGCAGTAGAGGGATCGGGGAGCTGTTTTTT.

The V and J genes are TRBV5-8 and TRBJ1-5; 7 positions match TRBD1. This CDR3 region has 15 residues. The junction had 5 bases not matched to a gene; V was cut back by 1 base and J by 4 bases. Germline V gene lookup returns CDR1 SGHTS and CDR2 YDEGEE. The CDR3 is CASSLKGAGNQPQHF. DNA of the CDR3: TGTGCCAGCAGCTTGAAGGGGGCGGGTAATCAGCCCCAGCATTTT.

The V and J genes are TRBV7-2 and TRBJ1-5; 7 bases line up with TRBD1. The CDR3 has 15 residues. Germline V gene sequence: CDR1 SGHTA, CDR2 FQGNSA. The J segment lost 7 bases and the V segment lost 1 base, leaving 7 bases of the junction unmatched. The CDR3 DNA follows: TGTGCCAGCAGCTTAGTCGGCCAGGGGGGACAGCCCCAGCATTTT. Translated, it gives CASSLVGQGGQPQHF.

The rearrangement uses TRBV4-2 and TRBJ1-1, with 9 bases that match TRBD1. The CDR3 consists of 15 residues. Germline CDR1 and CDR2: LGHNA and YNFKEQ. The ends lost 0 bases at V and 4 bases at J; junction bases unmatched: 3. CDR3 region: CASSQEIQGATEAFF. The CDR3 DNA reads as TGTGCCAGCAGCCAAGAGATACAGGGGGCCACTGAAGCTTTCTTT.

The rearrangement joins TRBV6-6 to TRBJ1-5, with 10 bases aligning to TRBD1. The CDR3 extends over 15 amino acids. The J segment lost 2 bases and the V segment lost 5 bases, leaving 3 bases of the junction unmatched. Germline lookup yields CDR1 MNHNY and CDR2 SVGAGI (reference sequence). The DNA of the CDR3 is TGTGCCAGCAGTCCCGGGACAGGGGGCAATCAGCCCCAGCATTTT. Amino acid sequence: CASSPGTGGNQPQHF.

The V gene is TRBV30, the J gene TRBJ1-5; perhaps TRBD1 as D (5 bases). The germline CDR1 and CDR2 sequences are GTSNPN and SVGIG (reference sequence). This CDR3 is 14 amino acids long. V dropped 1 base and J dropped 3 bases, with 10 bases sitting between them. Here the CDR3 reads CAWSGVQVNQPQHF. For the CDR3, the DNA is TGTGCCTGGAGTGGGGTACAGGTCAATCAGCCCCAGCATTTT. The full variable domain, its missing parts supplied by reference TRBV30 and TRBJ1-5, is SQTIHQWPATLVQPVGSPLSLECTVEGTSNPNLYWYRQAAGRGLQLLFYSVGIGQISSEVPQNLSASRPQDRQFILSSKKLLLSDSGFYLCAWSGVQVNQPQHFGDGTRLSIL.

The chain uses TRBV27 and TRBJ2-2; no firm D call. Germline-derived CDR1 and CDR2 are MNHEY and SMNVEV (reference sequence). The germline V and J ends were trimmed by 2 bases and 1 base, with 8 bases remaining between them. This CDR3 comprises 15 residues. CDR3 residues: CASSLALLNTGELFF. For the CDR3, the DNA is TGTGCCAGCAGTTTAGCGCTCTTGAACACCGGGGAGCTGTTTTTT.

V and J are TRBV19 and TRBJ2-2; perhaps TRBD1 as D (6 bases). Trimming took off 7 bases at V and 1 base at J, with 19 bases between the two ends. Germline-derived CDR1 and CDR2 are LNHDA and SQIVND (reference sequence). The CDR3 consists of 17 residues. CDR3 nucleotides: TGTGCCAGTACCTACAGGGTCCGACCACTGAACACCGGGGAGCTGTTTTTT. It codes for CASTYRVRPLNTGELFF. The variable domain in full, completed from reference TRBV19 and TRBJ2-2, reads DGGITQSPKYLFRKEGQNVTLSCEQNLNHDAMYWYRQDPGQGLRLIYYSQIVNDFQKGDIAEGYSVSREKKESFPLTVTSAQKNPTAFYLCASTYRVRPLNTGELFFGEGSRLTVL.

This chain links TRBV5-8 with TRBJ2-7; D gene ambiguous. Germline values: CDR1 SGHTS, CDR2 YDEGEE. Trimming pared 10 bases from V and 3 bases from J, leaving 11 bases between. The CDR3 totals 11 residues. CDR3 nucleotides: TGTGCCGGTGACTTCAGCTACGAGCAGTACTTC. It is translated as CAGDFSYEQYF.

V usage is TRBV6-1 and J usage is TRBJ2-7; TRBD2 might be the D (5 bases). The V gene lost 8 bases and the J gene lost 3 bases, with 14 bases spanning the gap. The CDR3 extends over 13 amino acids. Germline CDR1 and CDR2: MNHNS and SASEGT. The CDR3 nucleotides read TGTGCCAGCTCCGGGGTCGGCCTCTACGAGCAGTACTTC. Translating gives CASSGVGLYEQYF.

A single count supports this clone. The CDR3 DNA reads as TGTGCCAGCAGTGGGAGAGTAAGCACAGATACGCAGTATTTT. It yields the protein CASSGRVSTDTQYF. This chain connects TRBV28 to TRBJ2-3; D might be TRBD2 (5 bases). Germline CDR1 MDHEN, CDR2 SYDVKM. Deletions cut 5 bases from V and 0 bases from J, with 9 bases between. The CDR3 has 14 residues. Using reference TRBV28 and TRBJ2-3 for the parts outside the CDR3, the full variable domain is DVKVTQSSRYLVKRTGEKVFLECVQDMDHENMFWYRQDPGLGLRLIYFSYDVKMKEKGDIPEGYSVSREKKERFSLILESASTNQTSMYLCASSGRVSTDTQYFGPGTRLTVL.